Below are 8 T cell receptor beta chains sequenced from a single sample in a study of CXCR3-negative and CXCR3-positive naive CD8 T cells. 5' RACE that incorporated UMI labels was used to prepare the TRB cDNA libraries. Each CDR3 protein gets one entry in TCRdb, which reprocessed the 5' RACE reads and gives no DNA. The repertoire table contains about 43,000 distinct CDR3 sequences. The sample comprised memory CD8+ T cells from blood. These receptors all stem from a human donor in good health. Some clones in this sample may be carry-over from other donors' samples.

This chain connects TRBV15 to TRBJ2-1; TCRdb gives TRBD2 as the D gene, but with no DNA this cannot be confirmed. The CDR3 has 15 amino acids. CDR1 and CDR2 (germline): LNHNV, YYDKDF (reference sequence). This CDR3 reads CATRTGLAGFNEQFF.

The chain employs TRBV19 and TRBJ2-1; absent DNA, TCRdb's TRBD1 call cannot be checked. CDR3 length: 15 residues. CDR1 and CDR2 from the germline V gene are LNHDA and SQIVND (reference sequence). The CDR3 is CASSDPGTGDNEQFF.

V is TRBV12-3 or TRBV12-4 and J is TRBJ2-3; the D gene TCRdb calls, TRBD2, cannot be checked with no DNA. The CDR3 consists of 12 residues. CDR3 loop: CASTQLGDTQYF.

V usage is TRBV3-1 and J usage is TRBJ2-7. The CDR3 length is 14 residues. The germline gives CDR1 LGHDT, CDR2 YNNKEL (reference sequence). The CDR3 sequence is CASSQGIASYEQYF.

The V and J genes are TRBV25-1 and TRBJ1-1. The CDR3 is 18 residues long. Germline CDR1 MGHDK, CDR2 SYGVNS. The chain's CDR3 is CASSEILRKCRLNTEAFF.

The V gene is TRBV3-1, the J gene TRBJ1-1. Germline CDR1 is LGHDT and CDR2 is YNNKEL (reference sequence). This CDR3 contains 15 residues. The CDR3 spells CASSQDGYMNTEAFF.

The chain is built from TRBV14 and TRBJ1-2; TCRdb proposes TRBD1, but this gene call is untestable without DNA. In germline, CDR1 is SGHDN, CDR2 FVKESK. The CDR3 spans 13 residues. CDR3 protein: CARHLRDNYGYTF.

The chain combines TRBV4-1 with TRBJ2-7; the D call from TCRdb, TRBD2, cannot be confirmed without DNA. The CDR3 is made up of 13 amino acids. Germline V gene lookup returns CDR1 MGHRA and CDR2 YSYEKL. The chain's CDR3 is CASSPAREYEQYF.